This T cell receptor beta chain comes out of a study of cytomegalovirus exposure and HLA in healthy donors. Use of 60 Vbeta and 13 Jbeta primers characterized the PCR. The method was immunoSEQ multiplex PCR; TCRdb's version includes in-frame clones alone and lacks a portion of them. The sample carries around 120,000 clones, approximately 81% recorded once. This CDR3 has 17 residues. Trimming at V came to 4 bases and at J to 6 bases, leaving 10 bases not matched to a gene. Germline values: CDR1 SGHTA, CDR2 FQGTGA. The sequenced sample was PBMCs. This TCR was recovered from a man aged 25 to 40 in good health and CMV-seropositive. This chain joins TRBV7-3 and TRBJ2-1; 12 bases map to TRBD2. CDR3 region: CASSSTTSGRSVNEQFF. The CDR3 bases are TGTGCCAGCAGCTCCACGACTAGCGGGAGAAGTGTCAATGAGCAGTTCTTC.